This TCR beta chain was obtained from a study of monozygotic twins with inflammatory bowel disease. Points from the study as a whole: Data gave no support to a single strong signal or clonotype associated with IBD. TCRbeta inverse Simpson diversity was decreased in IBD patients versus healthy co-twins.

With respect to this clonotype: Its antigen is undetermined.

Each UMI, carrying a 6-nucleotide sample barcode, came from template switching. TCRdb re-called the 5' RACE reads and gives one entry per CDR3 protein, without DNA. In total, the table holds 330,000 or so distinct CDR3 sequences. From germline, CDR1 is LNHNV and CDR2 YYDKDF (reference sequence). The CDR3 covers 16 residues. The sample comprised blood. The genes are TRBV15 and TRBJ2-2; absent DNA, TCRdb's TRBD2 call cannot be checked. The receptor was derived from a human donor with ulcerative colitis or Crohn's disease, or a healthy co-twin of an affected twin (not recorded which). CDR3 sequence reads: CATSRDGGGASGELFF.